Listed below are T cell receptor beta chains from one sample, sequenced in a study of T-cell reconstitution after alpha-beta-depleted transplantation in children. TCRdb processed the PCR reads anew with MiXCR; each CDR3 protein has one entry. There are some 300,000 distinct CDR3 sequences in the sample; approximately 7.3% occur only once, and around 10% lies in the top ten. Sequenced material: peripheral blood, taken 360 days after TCRalphabeta/CD19-depleted stem cell transplant. These receptor sequences come from a female patient aged 2 to 10 who had a stem cell transplant for Fanconi anemia, so the T cells may come from the graft donor. Both conserved end residues are part of each CDR3. A D gene is named only where the DNA matches it firmly. Expanded clones are given a class, and other clones once, few, many or no size at all.

CDR3 length	V gene	J gene	clone size	D gene	CDR3 DNA	CDR3 protein
16	TRBV5-5	TRBJ1-2	few	TRBD1	TGTGCCAGCAGCTTGGTGGATATAACAGGGGGCGATGGCTACACCTTC	CASSLVDITGGDGYTF
15	TRBV20-1	TRBJ2-1	many	NA	TGCAGTGCTAGAGATCTGGCGGGCTTCTACAATGAGCAGTTCTTC	CSARDLAGFYNEQFF
15	TRBV29-1	TRBJ1-1	many	NA	TGCAGCGTTGAAGATTGGTTATCAAGGGGAACTGAAGCTTTCTTT	CSVEDWLSRGTEAFF
16	TRBV2	TRBJ1-2	few	NA	TGTGCCAGCAGTGAAGCGGGCCCAGACGGTGGGAGAGGCTACACCTTC	CASSEAGPDGGRGYTF
12	TRBV5-1	TRBJ2-7	NA	NA	TGCGCCAGCAGCTACCCCGGGGACGGGCAGTACTTC	CASSYPGDGQYF
15	TRBV25-1	TRBJ2-1	many	TRBD2	TGTGCCAGCAGTGACCTAGCGGGGGGGCACAATGAGCAGTTCTTC	CASSDLAGGHNEQFF
18	TRBV11-1	TRBJ2-6	NA	TRBD2	TGTGCCAGCAGCTTAGCGGGGAGGGGCGCGTCCGGGGCCAACGTCCTGACTTTC	CASSLAGRGASGANVLTF
15	TRBV6-2/TRBV6-3	TRBJ1-1	NA	TRBD1	TGTGCCAGCAGTTTCGACAGGGGGCTCGGCACTGAAGCTTTCTTT	CASSFDRGLGTEAFF
17	TRBV7-9	TRBJ2-7	NA	NA	TGTGCCAGCAGCTTAGCGAGTGGCGGGATAGAAGTATACGAGCAGTACTTC	CASSLASGGIEVYEQYF
16	TRBV5-1	TRBJ2-7	many	TRBD2	TGCGCCAGCAGCTCCCGACTAGCGGGGTCCTCCTACGAGCAGTACTTC	CASSSRLAGSSYEQYF
15	TRBV4-2	TRBJ1-4	many	NA	TGTGCCAGCAGCCCGGGACGTGGAGGTGGGGAAAAACTGTTTTTT	CASSPGRGGGEKLFF
13	TRBV12-3/TRBV12-4	TRBJ1-2	many	NA	TGTGCCAGCAGTTTCAGGGATCAGAGAGGCTACACCTTC	CASSFRDQRGYTF
16	TRBV7-3	TRBJ2-7	few	NA	TGTGCCAGCAGCTTAAGTTCTGACAGCCCCTTAGAAGAGCAGTACTTC	CASSLSSDSPLEEQYF
16	TRBV4-1	TRBJ2-5	many	TRBD1	TGCGCCAGCAGCCTTACGATCTACCGGGACAGAACCGCCCAGTACTTC	CASSLTIYRDRTAQYF
15	TRBV20-1	TRBJ2-1	many	NA	TGCAGTGCTAGAGGGCAGCGGAGGATTTACAATGAGCAGTTCTTC	CSARGQRRIYNEQFF
15	TRBV6-5	TRBJ2-7	many	TRBD2	TGTGCCAGCAGTTTGTCCGGGAGGGTTAACCCAAGGCAGTACTTC	CASSLSGRVNPRQYF
16	TRBV4-1	TRBJ2-7	few	NA	TGCGCCAGCAGCCCCGGTGGGGGACACCCCCTCTACGAGCAGTACTTC	CASSPGGGHPLYEQYF
18	TRBV20-1	TRBJ2-1	many	TRBD1	TGCAGTGCTAGAGATCCCTCCCTTCCGGGACAGGTATACAATGAGCAGTTCTTC	CSARDPSLPGQVYNEQFF
15	TRBV5-5	TRBJ2-4	few	TRBD2	TGTGCCAGCAGCTTGGCCGCTAGCGGGGGGGACATTCAGTACTTC	CASSLAASGGDIQYF
15	TRBV7-3	TRBJ2-1	NA	TRBD2	TGTGCCAGCAGCCTAGGACTAGCGGGAGCCGCTGAGCAGTTCTTC	CASSLGLAGAAEQFF
11	TRBV18	TRBJ2-3	many	NA	TGTGCCAGCTCACCGAAGGGCAGGCTTGAGTTT	CASSPKGRLEF
16	TRBV27	TRBJ1-2	few	NA	TGTGCCAGCAGTCCTACGATCCTAAACTCATATTATGGCTACACCTTC	CASSPTILNSYYGYTF
14	TRBV28	TRBJ1-2	few	TRBD1	TGTGCCAGCAGCCCACAGGGGGAGTACTATGGCTACACCTTC	CASSPQGEYYGYTF
17	TRBV4-3	TRBJ2-5	many	NA	TGCGCCAGCAGCCAGGTTTTAGGACAGCGGGGACAAGAGACCCAGTACTTC	CASSQVLGQRGQETQYF
13	TRBV4-2	TRBJ2-1	NA	NA	TGTGCCAGCAGCCTGTGGGACTACAATGAGCAGTTCTTC	CASSLWDYNEQFF
15	TRBV7-2	TRBJ1-4	many	NA	TGTGCCAGCAGCTTAGAGGTCCGGCCGCTTGGAAAACTGTTTTTT	CASSLEVRPLGKLFF
15	TRBV29-1	TRBJ2-7	many	TRBD2	TGCAGCGTTGAGACTAGCGGGGGGGCACCCTACGAGCAGTACTTC	CSVETSGGAPYEQYF
13	TRBV30	TRBJ2-1	NA	TRBD2	TGTGCCTGGAGTGTCCGGGGGGGCAATGAGCAGTTCTTC	CAWSVRGGNEQFF
16	TRBV12-3/TRBV12-4	TRBJ2-2	many	NA	TGTGCCAGCAGTTTAGAGGTGACTAATTACACCGGGGAGCTGTTTTTT	CASSLEVTNYTGELFF
10	TRBV29-1	TRBJ1-1	many	NA	TGCAGCGTTGTGAATACTGAAGCTTTCTTT	CSVVNTEAFF
16	TRBV6-5	TRBJ2-7	many	TRBD1	TGTGCCAGCAGTTACTATACGACAGGGGGCGGTTACGAGCAGTACTTC	CASSYYTTGGGYEQYF
13	TRBV18	TRBJ2-7	NA	TRBD1	TGTGCCAGCTCACTCCTTGGACAGGGAAGGGAGTACTTC	CASSLLGQGREYF
13	TRBV11-2	TRBJ2-1	many	NA	TGTGCCAGCAGCTTAGAAAGGGACAATGAGCAGTTCTTC	CASSLERDNEQFF
14	TRBV6-1	TRBJ1-2	few	NA	TGTGCCAGCAGTGCCCAGGGAAGAGGGCATGGCTACACCTTC	CASSAQGRGHGYTF
14	TRBV29-1	TRBJ1-1	many	NA	TGCAGCGTTGTGGTTGGGGGCTGGAACACTGAAGCTTTCTTT	CSVVVGGWNTEAFF
15	TRBV9	TRBJ2-1	many	NA	TGTGCCAGCAGCGTAGCCGTAAGCTCCTACAATGAGCAGTTCTTC	CASSVAVSSYNEQFF
14	TRBV27	TRBJ1-5	NA	TRBD1	TGTGCCAGCGGGTTCGGGACAGGGAATCAGCCCCAGCATTTT	CASGFGTGNQPQHF
17	TRBV7-9	TRBJ2-1	NA	NA	TGTGCCAGCAGCTACGGACTACTCGGGGCTAGGGGCAATGAGCAGTTCTTC	CASSYGLLGARGNEQFF
17	TRBV6-2/TRBV6-3	TRBJ1-2	few	NA	TGTGCCAGCAGTTACGGGCCCCAGTGGGAGTCTAACTATGGCTACACCTTC	CASSYGPQWESNYGYTF
11	TRBV11-2	TRBJ1-1	few	NA	TGTGCCAGCAGCCACGGTCAGCAAGCTTTCTTT	CASSHGQQAFF
15	TRBV7-9	TRBJ1-2	NA	NA	TGTGCCAGCAGCCAGGCCCACCTGGACAGTAGTGGCTACACCTTC	CASSQAHLDSSGYTF
14	TRBV29-1	TRBJ1-5	many	TRBD1	TGCAGCGTTGGAACCCGGGACAGTCGGCAGCCCCAGCATTTT	CSVGTRDSRQPQHF
15	TRBV28	TRBJ1-5	few	NA	TGTGCCAGCAGCCTCACGGGCTCGTGGGATCAGCCCCAGCATTTT	CASSLTGSWDQPQHF
15	TRBV4-3	TRBJ1-1	many	TRBD1	TGCGCCAGCAGCCAAGACAGGGGGCGCTTAGCTGAAGCTTTCTTT	CASSQDRGRLAEAFF
16	TRBV2	TRBJ2-7	NA	TRBD2	TGTGCCAGCACTCAGCGGGAGGGGGCTTCGATATACGAGCAGTACTTC	CASTQREGASIYEQYF
14	TRBV11-1	TRBJ2-5	few	NA	TGTGCCAGCAGCTTAGACCCCCCGGGGCAGACCCAGTACTTC	CASSLDPPGQTQYF
14	TRBV20-1	TRBJ1-2	NA	NA	TGCAGTGCTAGAGATAAAGAGGGATCCTATGGCTACACCTTC	CSARDKEGSYGYTF
14	TRBV24-1	TRBJ2-3	many	NA	TGTGCCACCAGTGATTTTGCTAGCACAGATACGCAGTATTTT	CATSDFASTDTQYF
15	TRBV6-5	TRBJ2-1	many	TRBD1	TGTGCCAGCAGTTACCTGGGACAGACTTGGAATGAGCAGTTCTTC	CASSYLGQTWNEQFF